The TCR beta chain under discussion was sequenced for a study of identifying expanded T cells in peripheral blood. Broader study findings: Differentially abundant clones: about 1.2 between replicates, about 15 at around 15 days, 19 to 20 at four.

A word on this clone: Its cognate antigen is unknown.

Deletions cut 2 bases from V and 5 bases from J, with 7 bases between. Germline CDR1 reads MGHDK; CDR2 reads SYGVNS. The CDR3 sequence is 12 residues long. Profiling relied on immunoSEQ multiplex PCR, and the TCRdb table lists in-frame clones only, not all of them. Of approximately 100,000 clones in the sample, around 85% are singletons; the top ten hold 15% to 20%. Sequences were obtained from blood. The V gene is TRBV25-1, the J gene TRBJ2-7; D gene uncertain. The receptor comes from a person aged 18 to 70 in good health. The CDR3 loop is CASSENRNEQYF. Here the CDR3 DNA reads TGTGCCAGCAGTGAAAACAGAAACGAGCAGTACTTC.